The 17 T cell receptor beta chains listed next were all sequenced from one sample in a study of molecular identifiers for immune sequencing clone quantification. Using its own MiXCR run on the PCR reads, TCRdb lists one record per CDR3 protein. This table has approximately 630,000 distinct CDR3 sequences, about 25% appearing once. Sequenced input: naive CD8+ T cells from blood, with Jurkat cell RNA spiked in. The subset here: FACS-sorted CD8+CD4-CCR7+CD45RA+ naive T cells. The receptors stem from a human donor in good health. Some libraries in this study had Jurkat cell RNA spiked in.

This clonotype was picked up a small number of times. The chain links TRBV19 to TRBJ1-6; TRBD1 aligns across 8 bases. This CDR3 has 16 residues. The V gene end was trimmed by 7 bases and the J gene end by 9 bases; junction bases not matched to a gene: 14. The germline CDR1 and CDR2 sequences are LNHDA and SQIVND (reference sequence). CDR3 bases: TGTGCCAGTAACTATGCTGGGACAGGATCGTTTTCACCCCTCCACTTT. Translating it yields CASNYAGTGSFSPLHF.

The chain links TRBV12-3 or TRBV12-4 to TRBJ2-1; D tentatively fits TRBD1 or TRBD2 (6 bases each). CDR3 length: 18 amino acids. Trimming took off 6 bases at V and 5 bases at J, with 26 bases between the two ends. The DNA for the CDR3 is TGTGCCAGCAGCGTTTACCGCGGGACAACGCAGATTAACAATGAGCAGTTCTTC. Amino acid sequence: CASSVYRGTTQINNEQFF.

This clonotype has just a few counts. No conserved phenylalanine or tryptophan is present at the end of the CDR3, so a read error is the likely explanation. The V call is TRBV7-6, the J call TRBJ1-1, with a weak D call TRBD1 (5 bases). Germline-derived CDR1 and CDR2 are SGHVS and FNYEAQ. This CDR3 contains 12 residues. Trimming shortened V by 4 bases and J by 7 bases, and 10 bases separated the two germline ends. CDR3 sequence reads: CASSSGRGEAFL. The CDR3 DNA reads as TGTGCCAGCAGCTCAGGAAGGGGTGAAGCTTTCCTT.

This clonotype was seen many times. The gene calls are TRBV2 and TRBJ2-7; D is perhaps TRBD1 (5 bases). Trimming took off 4 bases at V and 3 bases at J, with 19 bases between the two ends. The germline V gene has CDR1 SNHLY and CDR2 FYNNEI. The CDR3 sequence is 16 residues long. The CDR3 DNA reads TGTGCCAGCAGTGTTTTCCTGCCTGGGGCCGACTACGAGCAGTACTTC. Protein product: CASSVFLPGADYEQYF.

This clonotype has just a few counts. This chain links TRBV7-9 with TRBJ1-4; D gene uncertain. V was cut by 5 bases and J by 0 bases, with 19 bases left in between. CDR3 length: 18 amino acids. From germline, CDR1 is SEHNR and CDR2 FQNEAQ (reference sequence). The CDR3 DNA is TGTGCCAGCAGCCCCCCTCGGGGAGCCATTGCAACTAATGAAAAACTGTTTTTT. Translating it yields CASSPPRGAIATNEKLFF.

In this sample, this clonotype turned up a few times. The chain uses TRBV9 and TRBJ1-1; 7 nucleotides line up with TRBD1. Trimming cost V 3 bases and J 4 bases; bases outside gene matches: 15. The CDR3 contains 17 residues. Looked up from germline, CDR1 is SGDLS and CDR2 is YYNGEE. CDR3: CASSEAPGGVDGTEAFF. For the CDR3, the DNA is TGTGCCAGCAGCGAGGCGCCAGGGGGTGTCGACGGCACTGAAGCTTTCTTT.

A note on this clonotype: One base away lies a much larger clone, so this may be a sequencing read error. The chain recombines TRBV14 with TRBJ2-5; maybe TRBD2 (5 bases). The CDR3 runs 14 residues. Germline CDR1 SGHDN, CDR2 FVKESK. V was trimmed by 1 base and J by 5 bases, leaving 11 bases between them. The CDR3, as DNA: TGTGCCAGCAGCCAAGCTCTAGCCCGGGAGACCCAGTACTTC. Translating gives CASSQALARETQYF.

There are many counts of this clonotype. The CDR3 protein is CASRPSRDRDTDTQYF. The CDR3 region has the DNA TGTGCCAGCAGGCCGTCCCGGGACAGGGACACAGATACGCAGTATTTT. J is TRBJ2-3 and V is TRBV12-3 or TRBV12-4; TRBD1 agrees at 9 bases. This CDR3 has 16 amino acids. Unmatched junction bases numbered 9, after V lost 6 bases and J lost 2 bases.

This chain links TRBV6-6 with TRBJ1-2, with 8 bases lining up with TRBD1. Germline CDR1 MNHNY, CDR2 SVGAGI (reference sequence). The ends lost 0 bases at V and 6 bases at J; junction bases unmatched: 3. This CDR3 is built from 14 residues. The chain's CDR3 is CASSYSQGADGYTF. The CDR3 nucleotides read TGTGCCAGCAGTTACTCGCAGGGGGCGGATGGCTACACCTTC.

This clonotype showed up many times. This chain links TRBV12-3 or TRBV12-4 with TRBJ1-5; possibly TRBD1 for D (5 bases). Trimming stripped 6 bases from V and 7 bases from J, with 7 bases between. This CDR3 has 11 residues. This CDR3 is CASSQGQPQHF. CDR3 DNA sequence: TGTGCCAGCAGCCAGGGACAGCCCCAGCATTTT.

The genes are TRBV12-3 or TRBV12-4 and TRBJ1-4; D remains ambiguous. Trimming removed 4 bases at V and 11 bases at J, with 14 bases between. CDR3 length: 13 residues. CDR3 sequence: CASSSPPEDKLFF. In DNA, the CDR3 is TGTGCCAGCAGTTCCCCCCCGGAGGATAAACTGTTTTTT.

As concerns this clonotype: With a much larger clone just one base away, this may be a read error. The V gene is TRBV20-1, the J gene TRBJ2-7; 15 bases map to TRBD2. The CDR3 runs to 16 residues. Trimming took 6 bases from V and 3 from J; bases not matched to a gene: 9. Looked up from germline, CDR1 is DFQATT and CDR2 is SNEGSKA (reference sequence). CDR3 bases: TGCAGTGCCTGGGGACTAGCGGGGGGCCCCGGCTACGAGCAGTACTTC. Translation: CSAWGLAGGPGYEQYF.

Points on this clonotype: A read error may produce the germline difference seen at one junction end. The chain recombines TRBV2 with TRBJ1-4, with D hard to call. Germline V gives CDR1 SNHLY, CDR2 FYNNEI. The CDR3 covers 18 residues. The CDR3 protein is CASRRAPDLTGTSEKLFF. The CDR3 DNA follows: TGTGCCAGCAGGAGAGCCCCTGATCTGACGGGAACTAGTGAAAAACTGTTTTTT.

Many counts were recorded for this clonotype. The V call is TRBV5-5, the J call TRBJ2-7; 7 bases fit TRBD2. V lost 4 bases, J lost 3 bases, and 7 bases stayed unmatched. Germline values: CDR1 SGHKS, CDR2 YYEKEE (reference sequence). The CDR3 is 14 amino acids. The CDR3 loop is CASSLGLGYYEQYF. The CDR3 DNA follows: TGTGCCAGCAGCCTAGGACTAGGATACTACGAGCAGTACTTC.

Regarding this clonotype: A much more abundant neighbour one base away suggests this may be a read error. CDR3 sequence (DNA): TGTGCCAGCAGTGAAGATCCAGCGGGATCTTCCTACGGGCAGTACTTC. This translates into CASSEDPAGSSYGQYF. The V gene is TRBV6-1, the J gene TRBJ2-7; TRBD2 matches at 7 bases. Germline V CDR1 and CDR2: MNHNS, SASEGT. This CDR3 region has 16 residues.

This clonotype was recorded a few times. V usage is TRBV20-1 and J usage is TRBJ2-5; D might be TRBD1 (6 bases). This CDR3 spans 13 amino acids. Germline CDR1 reads DFQATT; CDR2 reads SNEGSKA (reference sequence). The germline V and J ends were trimmed by 4 bases and 1 base, with 10 bases remaining between them. CDR3 amino acids: CSAIQGSQETQYF. The CDR3 bases are TGCAGTGCTATCCAGGGGTCCCAAGAGACCCAGTACTTC.

The chain combines TRBV24-1 with TRBJ2-7; 7 nucleotides align to TRBD1. J gave up 9 bases and V 4 bases, and 11 bases lay outside the gene matches. The CDR3 is 14 amino acids. Looked up from germline, CDR1 is KGHDR and CDR2 is SFDVKD. The CDR3 bases are TGTGCCACCAGTGACACAGGGGTCCCCTATGGGCAGTACTTC. Translating it yields CATSDTGVPYGQYF.